What follows describes a single T cell receptor beta chain. This specimen comes from a study of blood T cell repertoires in COVID-19. About the study: The United States, Italy and Spain supplied acute and convalescent COVID-19 samples. T cells, B-cell-depleted T cells, or PBMCs supplied cDNA or gDNA.

The CDR3 sequence is 16 residues long. The ends were cut back, 0 bases at V and 8 bases at J, with 14 bases in the middle. Germline assignment: CDR1 LNHNV and CDR2 YYDKDF (reference sequence). Clones were read by immunoSEQ multiplex PCR, and TCRdb kept only the in-frame ones, dropping some. The sample yields roughly 280,000 clones, approximately 86% seen once. This chain connects TRBV15 to TRBJ1-6, with a tentative D call TRBD1 (6 bases). This receptor was identified in a woman aged 45-60 years who had recovered from COVID-19. Sequencing used peripheral blood. The CDR3 loop reads CATSREWQGRHSPLHF. CDR3 bases: TGTGCCACCAGCAGAGAATGGCAGGGGCGGCATTCACCCCTCCACTTT.